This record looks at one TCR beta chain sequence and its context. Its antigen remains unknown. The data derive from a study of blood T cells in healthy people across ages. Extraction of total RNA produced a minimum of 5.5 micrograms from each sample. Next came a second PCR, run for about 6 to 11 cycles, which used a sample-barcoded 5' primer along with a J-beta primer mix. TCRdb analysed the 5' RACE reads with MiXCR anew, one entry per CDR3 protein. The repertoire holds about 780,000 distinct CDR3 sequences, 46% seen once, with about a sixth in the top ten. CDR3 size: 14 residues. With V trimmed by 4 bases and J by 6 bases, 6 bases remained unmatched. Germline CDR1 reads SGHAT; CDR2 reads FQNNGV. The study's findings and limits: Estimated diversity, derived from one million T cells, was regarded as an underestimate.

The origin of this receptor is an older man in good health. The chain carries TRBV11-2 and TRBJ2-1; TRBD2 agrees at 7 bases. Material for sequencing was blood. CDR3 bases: TGTGCCAGCAGCTCCTCTCGACTAGCCAATGAGCAGTTCTTC. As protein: CASSSSRLANEQFF.